Detailed here is one TCR beta chain. This sample was included in a study of blood T cell repertoires in COVID-19. Study information: The samples span acute and convalescent COVID-19 from the United States, Italy and Spain. In each case, the material was cDNA or gDNA derived from T cells, B-cell-depleted T cells, or PBMCs.

In the original processing: Amplification with reference gene primers provided the estimates of nucleated cell counts. Sequencing was performed with immunoSEQ multiplex PCR; in TCRdb, only in-frame clones are kept and a portion is missing. The V and J calls and clone size were taken over from that table, and D and trimming were inferred from the DNA. The sample carries 150,000 to 200,000 clones, roughly 88% recorded once. Seattle's cohort entered during active infection and was followed longitudinally. The V end was cut by 6 bases, the J end by 4 bases, with 9 bases between. Germline lookup yields CDR1 LNHDA and CDR2 SQIVND (reference sequence). The CDR3 spans 12 residues.

The rearrangement joins TRBV19 to TRBJ1-1; D gene unclear. Sequencing was performed on peripheral blood. The TCR sequence derives from a middle-aged woman with COVID-19, enrolled during active disease. Here the CDR3 DNA reads TGTGCCAGTAGGTTGGGAGGCACTGAAGCTTTCTTT. Translation gives CASRLGGTEAFF.